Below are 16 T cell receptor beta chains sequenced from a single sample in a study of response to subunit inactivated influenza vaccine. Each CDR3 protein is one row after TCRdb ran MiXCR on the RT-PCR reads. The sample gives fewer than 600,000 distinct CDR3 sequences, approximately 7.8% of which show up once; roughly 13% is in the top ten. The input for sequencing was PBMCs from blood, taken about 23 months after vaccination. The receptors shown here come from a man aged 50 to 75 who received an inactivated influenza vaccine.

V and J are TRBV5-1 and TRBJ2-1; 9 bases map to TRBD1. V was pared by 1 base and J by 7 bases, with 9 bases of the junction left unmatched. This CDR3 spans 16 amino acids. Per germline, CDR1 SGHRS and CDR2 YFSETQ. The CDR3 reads CASSLRPGTGRNEQFF. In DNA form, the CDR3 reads TGCGCCAGCAGCTTGCGACCGGGGACAGGGCGGAATGAGCAGTTCTTC.

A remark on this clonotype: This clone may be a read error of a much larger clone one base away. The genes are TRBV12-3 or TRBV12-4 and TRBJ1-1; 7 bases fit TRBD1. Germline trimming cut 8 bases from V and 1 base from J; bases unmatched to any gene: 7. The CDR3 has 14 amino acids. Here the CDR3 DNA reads TGTGCCAGCGGGGAGACAGGGTCGAACACTGAAGCTTTCTTT. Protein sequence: CASGETGSNTEAFF.

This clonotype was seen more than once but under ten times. CDR3 coding DNA: TGTGCCAGCTCACCAAACAGGGGGCAAGCTAACTATGGCTACACCTTC. Translating it yields CASSPNRGQANYGYTF. The rearrangement links TRBV18 to TRBJ1-2; TRBD1 matches at 9 bases. The CDR3 covers 16 residues. V dropped 2 bases and J dropped 0; count of bases not matched to a gene: 4. Germline CDR1 reads KGHSH; CDR2 reads LQKENI. The full variable domain, with the rest looked up from reference TRBV18 and TRBJ1-2, is NAGVMQNPRHLVRRRGQEARLRCSPMKGHSHVYWYRQLPEEGLKFMVYLQKENIIDESGMPKERFSAEFPKEGPSILRIQQVVRGDSAAYFCASSPNRGQANYGYTFGSGTRLTVV.

The CDR3 loop reads CASSLGVDVGETQYF. The CDR3, as DNA: TGTGCCAGCAGCTTGGGTGTAGATGTGGGAGAGACCCAGTACTTC. The gene calls are TRBV5-4 and TRBJ2-5, with D hard to call. Germline CDR1 is SGHNT and CDR2 is YYREEE (reference sequence). V was shortened by 0 bases and J by 4 bases, with 13 bases between the two germline ends. The CDR3 loop spans 15 amino acids. The whole variable domain, remainder taken from reference TRBV5-4 and TRBJ2-5, is ETGVTQSPTHLIKTRGQQVTLRCSSQSGHNTVSWYQQALGQGPQFIFQYYREEENGRGNFPPRFSGLQFPNYSSELNVNALELDDSALYLCASSLGVDVGETQYFGPGTRLLVL.

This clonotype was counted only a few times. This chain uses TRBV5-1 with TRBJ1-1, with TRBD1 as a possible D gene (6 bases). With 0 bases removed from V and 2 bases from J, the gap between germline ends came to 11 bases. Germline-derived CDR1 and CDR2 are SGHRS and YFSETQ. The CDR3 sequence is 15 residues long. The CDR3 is CASSLDYRVNTEAFF. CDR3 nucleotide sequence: TGCGCCAGCAGCTTGGATTACAGGGTAAACACTGAAGCTTTCTTT.

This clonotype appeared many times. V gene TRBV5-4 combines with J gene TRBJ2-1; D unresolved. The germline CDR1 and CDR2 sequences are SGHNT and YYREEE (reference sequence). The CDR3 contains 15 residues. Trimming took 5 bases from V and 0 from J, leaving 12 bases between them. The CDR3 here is CASSQDASSYNEQFF. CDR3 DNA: TGTGCCAGCAGTCAGGACGCGAGCTCCTACAATGAGCAGTTCTTC. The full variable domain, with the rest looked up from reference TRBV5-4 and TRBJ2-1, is ETGVTQSPTHLIKTRGQQVTLRCSSQSGHNTVSWYQQALGQGPQFIFQYYREEENGRGNFPPRFSGLQFPNYSSELNVNALELDDSALYLCASSQDASSYNEQFFGPGTRLTVL.

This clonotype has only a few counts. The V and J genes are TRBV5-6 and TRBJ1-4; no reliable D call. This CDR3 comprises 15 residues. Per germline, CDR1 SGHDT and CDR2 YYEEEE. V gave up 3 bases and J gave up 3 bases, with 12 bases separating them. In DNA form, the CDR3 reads TGTGCCAGCAGCTCGGTCGGGCTACCTAATGAAAAACTGTTTTTT. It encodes CASSSVGLPNEKLFF.

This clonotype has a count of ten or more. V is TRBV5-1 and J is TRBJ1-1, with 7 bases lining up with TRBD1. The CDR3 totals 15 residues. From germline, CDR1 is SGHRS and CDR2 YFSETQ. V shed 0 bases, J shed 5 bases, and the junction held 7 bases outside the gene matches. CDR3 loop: CASSLAVGGATEAFF. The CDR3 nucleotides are TGCGCCAGCAGCTTGGCCGTAGGGGGCGCGACTGAAGCTTTCTTT.

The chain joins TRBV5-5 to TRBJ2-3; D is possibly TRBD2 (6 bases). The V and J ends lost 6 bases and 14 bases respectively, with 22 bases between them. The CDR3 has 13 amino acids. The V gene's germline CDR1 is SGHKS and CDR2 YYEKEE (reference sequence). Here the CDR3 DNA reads TGTGCCAGCACCCTTGTCGGGGGAAGGGGCTCGTATTTT. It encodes CASTLVGGRGSYF.

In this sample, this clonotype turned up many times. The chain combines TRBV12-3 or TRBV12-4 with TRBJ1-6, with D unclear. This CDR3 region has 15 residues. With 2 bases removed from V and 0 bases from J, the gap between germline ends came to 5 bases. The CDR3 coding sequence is TGTGCCAGCAGTTTAAGGAGCTCCTATAATTCACCCCTCCACTTT. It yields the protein CASSLRSSYNSPLHF.

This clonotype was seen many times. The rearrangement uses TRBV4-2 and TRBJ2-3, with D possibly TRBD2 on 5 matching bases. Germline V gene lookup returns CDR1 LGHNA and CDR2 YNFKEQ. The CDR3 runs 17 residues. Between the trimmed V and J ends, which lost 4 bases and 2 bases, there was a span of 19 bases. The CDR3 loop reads CASSRHREPDPTDTQYF. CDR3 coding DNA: TGTGCCAGCAGCCGACACCGGGAACCCGATCCCACAGATACGCAGTATTTT.

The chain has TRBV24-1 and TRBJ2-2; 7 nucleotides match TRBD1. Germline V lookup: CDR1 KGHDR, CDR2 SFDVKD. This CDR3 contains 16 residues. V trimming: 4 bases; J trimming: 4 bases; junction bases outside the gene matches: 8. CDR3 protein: CATSDLGQFSTGELFF. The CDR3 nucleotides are TGTGCCACCAGTGACCTGGGACAGTTCAGCACCGGGGAGCTGTTTTTT.

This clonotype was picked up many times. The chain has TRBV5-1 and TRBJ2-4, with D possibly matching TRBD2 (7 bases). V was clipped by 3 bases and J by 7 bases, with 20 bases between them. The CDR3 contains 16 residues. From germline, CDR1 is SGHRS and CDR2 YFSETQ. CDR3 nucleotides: TGCGCCAGCAGCTCCTTACAGGGAGGGTCGTTCAACATTCAGTACTTC. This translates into CASSSLQGGSFNIQYF.

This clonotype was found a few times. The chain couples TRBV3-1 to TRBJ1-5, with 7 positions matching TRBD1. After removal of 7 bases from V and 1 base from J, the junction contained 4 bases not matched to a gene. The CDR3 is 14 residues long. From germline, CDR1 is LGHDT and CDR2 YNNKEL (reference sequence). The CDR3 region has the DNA TGTGCCAGCACCCTACAGGGGAGCAATCAGCCCCAGCATTTT. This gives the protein CASTLQGSNQPQHF.

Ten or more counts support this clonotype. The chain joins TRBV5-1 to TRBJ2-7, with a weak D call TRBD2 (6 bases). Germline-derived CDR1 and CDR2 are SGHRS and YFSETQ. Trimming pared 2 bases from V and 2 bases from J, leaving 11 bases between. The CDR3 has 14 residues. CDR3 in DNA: TGCGCCAGCAGCTTCGGGGGTGAGACCTACGAGCAGTACTTC. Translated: CASSFGGETYEQYF.

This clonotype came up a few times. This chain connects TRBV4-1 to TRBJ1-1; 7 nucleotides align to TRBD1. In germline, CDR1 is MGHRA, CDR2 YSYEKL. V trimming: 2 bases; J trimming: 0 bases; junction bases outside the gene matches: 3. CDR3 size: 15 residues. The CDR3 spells CASSQTGVMNTEAFF. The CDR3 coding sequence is TGCGCCAGCAGCCAAACAGGGGTAATGAACACTGAAGCTTTCTTT.